This T cell receptor (beta chain) was sequenced during a study of shared clonotypes between healthy human individuals. Study in general: In total, the donors were a couple of women and a few men aged 18 to 49. Notes on the study in general: Among the subsets, naive ones generally showed larger estimated richness than memory ones. Generation probabilities of non-shared clonotypes were lower (relative to those shared by all four donors).

For this clone: Its specificity is not known.

The assay was immunoSEQ multiplex PCR, and TCRdb's table has in-frame clones only and misses some. The repertoire holds roughly 700,000 clones, with over 65% as singletons. In the CD4+ fraction, cells were divided into CD45RA+ naive and CD45RA-negative memory subsets. V lost 6 bases, J lost 5 bases, and 9 bases stayed unmatched. The CDR3 is made up of 16 amino acids. Germline CDR1 and CDR2: LNHDA and SQIVND (reference sequence). This chain connects TRBV19 to TRBJ2-1; 11 positions match TRBD2. Sequencing was done on a sample of memory CD4+ T cells sorted from blood. Specified subset: CD45RA-negative fraction. The origin of this receptor is a woman younger than 45 in good health. The CDR3 sequence is CASSPITGLADNEQFF. The CDR3 DNA reads as TGTGCCAGTAGCCCTATCACGGGACTAGCGGACAATGAGCAGTTCTTC.